Sequencing of this T cell receptor (beta chain) was carried out in a study of CD8+CD57+ T cells in acquired aplastic anemia. The template used for profiling TCR beta VDJ and CDR3 was genomic DNA. TCRdb reanalysed the reads using MiXCR and keeps one entry per CDR3 protein. The sample comprises 150,000 to 200,000 distinct CDR3 sequences, under 55% of which are singletons, and 1.1% rests with the top ten. This clonotype has just a few counts. A read error may produce the germline difference seen at one junction end. Germline V lookup: CDR1 SGHVS, CDR2 FNYEAQ. CDR3 size: 16 residues. Sequencing was done on patients that had shown CD8+CD57+ cell expansion by flow cytometry.

The rearrangement uses TRBV7-6 and TRBJ1-6, with TRBD1 matching over 10 bases. The sequence was collected from a human donor with aplastic anemia. What was sequenced was sorted CD4+, CD8+, or CD8+CD57+ T cells (not recorded which) from PBMCs. CDR3 sequence reads: CASSPMTGGNNSPLHF. CDR3 DNA sequence: TGTGCTAGCAGCCCGATGACAGGGGGCAATAATTCACCCCTCCACTTT.